This entry is about one T cell receptor beta chain. What it binds is not known. The CDR3 loop spans 16 amino acids. V was clipped by 6 bases and J by 8 bases, with 25 bases between them. Adaptor-ligated barcode primers were used to amplify TRBV12-4/TRBJ1-2 clonotypes. TCRdb called the multiplex PCR reads again in MiXCR, with one record for every CDR3 protein. The table has roughly 1,300 distinct CDR3 sequences, about 20% seen once. Memory CD4+ T cells were sorted as CD4+CD45RO+CD25- cells. Study-level findings and limits: Roughly an eighth of tumor Treg sequences matched naive CD4+ cells. Tumor-infiltrating Treg TCR alpha and beta sequences overlapped most with tumor naive CD4+ T cells, then blood naive.

J is TRBJ1-2 and V is TRBV12-3 or TRBV12-4, with a possible D match to TRBD1 (5 bases). Sequencing was done on a sample of memory CD4+ T cells sorted from blood. Subset noted: memory CD4+ T cells, CD4+CD45RO+CD25-. The receptor comes from a female donor with breast cancer. The CDR3 DNA reads TGTGCCAGCAGCGGACCTCCGGGACTTCCGTCCGGCGGCTACACCTTC. Residues: CASSGPPGLPSGGYTF.